Following are 12 T cell receptor beta chains from one sample sequenced in a study of Ad26.COV2.S vaccination and SARS-CoV-2 variants. The treatment denotes: roughly 20 received Ad26.COV2.S at low or high dose, single or two shots; 5 received placebo; per-sample allocation not given. Each sample was drawn 63 days after the first injection (of vaccine or placebo). Profiling relied on immunoSEQ multiplex PCR, and the TCRdb table lists in-frame clones only, not all of them. In the table there are 250,000 or so clones, roughly 87% of which are singletons. The sample here was peripheral blood, taken in a trial of Ad26.COV2.S vaccine versus placebo. These receptor sequences come from a person between 18 and 65 years old who received the Ad26.COV2.S COVID-19 vaccine or a placebo.

V is TRBV4-1 and J is TRBJ1-5, with a possible D match to TRBD1 (5 bases). The CDR3 is made up of 16 amino acids. Trimming shortened V by 1 base and J by 2 bases, and 12 bases separated the two germline ends. Germline-derived CDR1 and CDR2 are MGHRA and YSYEKL. CDR3 loop: CASSQGQQAGNQPQHF. CDR3 DNA: TGCGCCAGCAGCCAAGGACAACAGGCAGGCAATCAGCCCCAGCATTTT.

J is TRBJ1-4 and V is TRBV7-6; TRBD1 agrees at 8 bases. V lost 5 bases and J lost 8; bases outside the gene matches: 10. Germline CDR1 SGHVS, CDR2 FNYEAQ. CDR3 size: 15 residues. The CDR3 region has the DNA TGTGCCAGCAGCAACCCAGGGGGCGCGGGCGAAAAACTGTTTTTT. It specifies CASSNPGGAGEKLFF.

This clone appeared a single time. CDR3 sequence (DNA): TGCAGTGCGTTTACAGGGTACGAGCAGTACGTC. Its translation: CSAFTGYEQYV. The chain has TRBV20-1 and TRBJ2-7; weak D call: TRBD1 (6 bases). Germline V gene data show CDR1 as DFQATT and CDR2 as SNEGSKA (reference sequence). The ends were cut back, 6 bases at V and 4 bases at J, with 10 bases in the middle. The CDR3 covers 11 residues.

This clone has only one observation. The chain carries TRBV7-3 and TRBJ2-3; 10 bases align to TRBD2. Germline loops: CDR1 SGHTA, CDR2 FQGTGA. The V and J ends lost 2 bases and 1 base, in that order; junction bases with no gene match: 0. The CDR3 is made up of 15 amino acids. CDR3: CASSLLAGGTDTQYF. The DNA for the CDR3 is TGTGCCAGCAGCTTACTAGCGGGGGGCACAGATACGCAGTATTTT.

V gene TRBV30 combines with J gene TRBJ2-7; D is unclear. CDR1 and CDR2 from the germline V gene are GTSNPN and SVGIG (reference sequence). Trimming took off 2 bases at V and 0 bases at J, with 14 bases between the two ends. The CDR3 runs 15 residues. The CDR3 nucleotides are TGTGCCTGGAGTAACAAGACTTGGAGCTCCTACGAGCAGTACTTC. Translation: CAWSNKTWSSYEQYF.

The chain combines TRBV30 with TRBJ1-2, with 11 positions matching TRBD1. Germline V gene sequence: CDR1 GTSNPN, CDR2 SVGIG (reference sequence). The CDR3 consists of 19 residues. V dropped 0 bases and J dropped 0; count of bases not matched to a gene: 12. The CDR3 sequence: CAWSVHRTGGRKTNYGYTF. The DNA for the CDR3 is TGTGCCTGGAGTGTACATAGGACAGGGGGCAGAAAGACTAACTATGGCTACACCTTC.

The chain recombines TRBV24-1 with TRBJ2-1, with TRBD1 identical over 8 bases. V was pared by 3 bases and J by 0 bases, with 3 bases of the junction left unmatched. Germline V gene lookup returns CDR1 KGHDR and CDR2 SFDVKD. This CDR3 is 16 amino acids long. DNA of the CDR3: TGTGCCACCAGTGATGGCACAGGGGGCTCCTACAATGAGCAGTTCTTC. This encodes CATSDGTGGSYNEQFF.

This chain connects TRBV6-5 to TRBJ1-2, with 9 positions matching TRBD1. Germline V CDR1 and CDR2: MNHEY, SVGAGI. Germline trimming cut 4 bases from V and 2 bases from J; bases unmatched to any gene: 5. The CDR3 extends over 15 amino acids. CDR3 sequence: CASSSTGTGNYGYTF. CDR3 bases: TGTGCCAGCAGTTCGACCGGGACAGGGAACTATGGCTACACCTTC.

V usage is TRBV14 and J usage is TRBJ1-2, with 9 nucleotides matching TRBD1. This CDR3 is built from 15 residues. Germline trimming cut 2 bases from V and 3 bases from J; bases unmatched to any gene: 4. Germline CDR1 is SGHDN and CDR2 is FVKESK. The CDR3 DNA follows: TGTGCCAGCAGCCAACTCCGGGACAGGGACTATGGCTACACCTTC. Residues: CASSQLRDRDYGYTF.

The chain recombines TRBV5-1 with TRBJ1-4, with 8 nucleotides matching TRBD1. Germline CDR1 SGHRS, CDR2 YFSETQ. The CDR3 contains 14 residues. Trimming removed 0 bases from V and 7 bases from J; junction bases left unmatched: 2. This chain's CDR3 is CASSLAGGGEKLFF. The CDR3 coding sequence is TGCGCCAGCAGCTTGGCAGGGGGCGGTGAAAAACTGTTTTTT.

The chain links TRBV6-5 to TRBJ2-7, with TRBD1 matching 9 bases. The CDR3 runs to 14 residues. CDR1 is MNHEY, CDR2 SVGAGI, per germline. V trimming: 6 bases; J trimming: 3 bases; junction bases outside the gene matches: 6. The CDR3 sequence is CASSLDRGDYEQYV. DNA of the CDR3: TGTGCCAGCAGCCTCGACAGGGGGGACTACGAGCAGTACGTC.

This clone was recorded only once. This rearrangement joins TRBV6-1 to TRBJ2-7; 9 positions agree with TRBD1. Losses at the gene ends were 2 bases for V and 4 bases for J; bases not matched to a gene: 12. CDR3 length equals 17 residues. The germline CDR1 and CDR2 sequences are MNHNS and SASEGT. The CDR3 sequence is CASSENPLGQGLYEQYF. CDR3 DNA: TGTGCCAGCAGTGAAAACCCCTTAGGACAGGGGTTGTACGAGCAGTACTTC.